This is a list of T cell receptor beta chains from one sample in a study of shared clonotypes between healthy human individuals. Sequenced by immunoSEQ multiplex PCR; TCRdb stores in-frame clones only, minus some. The sample lists approximately 810,000 clones, 80% to 95% seen once, with nearly 25% in the top ten. Sequencing used naive CD8+ T cells sorted from blood. The source is a man aged 25 to 40 in good health. The conserved cysteine and the conserved F or W are not part of the CDR3 here. The order of the fields is V gene, J gene, CDR3 protein.

v_call: TRBV7-6
j_call: TRBJ2-7
cdr3_aa: ASSLDMISYEQY

v_call: TRBV10-1
j_call: TRBJ2-1
cdr3_aa: ASSARGDEQF

v_call: TRBV7-9
j_call: TRBJ2-7
cdr3_aa: ASSRTLEQY

v_call: TRBV4-1
j_call: TRBJ2-3
cdr3_aa: ASSQDRLAGGPGADTQY

v_call: TRBV5-8
j_call: TRBJ1-1
cdr3_aa: ASSHTGQLLNTEAF

v_call: TRBV11-1
j_call: TRBJ2-1
cdr3_aa: ASSLDELAGGSYNEQF

v_call: TRBV28
j_call: TRBJ2-7
cdr3_aa: ASNYRDRGTNSYEQY

v_call: TRBV19
j_call: TRBJ1-2
cdr3_aa: ASRWGVGGEDGYT

v_call: TRBV4-3
j_call: TRBJ1-2
cdr3_aa: ASSQDGDRDGYT

v_call: TRBV11-3
j_call: TRBJ2-1
cdr3_aa: ASRHHGENEQF

v_call: TRBV13
j_call: TRBJ2-7
cdr3_aa: ASSSSAGGDYEQY

v_call: TRBV28
j_call: TRBJ2-6
cdr3_aa: ASSPYSSGANVLT

v_call: TRBV7-2
j_call: TRBJ1-1
cdr3_aa: ASSLDGTKGTEAF

v_call: TRBV28
j_call: TRBJ2-5
cdr3_aa: ASSLIAKETQY

v_call: TRBV27
j_call: TRBJ2-7
cdr3_aa: ASSLGRERYEQY

v_call: TRBV6-1
j_call: TRBJ1-2
cdr3_aa: ASISLQGRGGYT

v_call: TRBV27
j_call: TRBJ2-5
cdr3_aa: ASSPNGLAGVETQY

v_call: TRBV2
j_call: TRBJ2-7
cdr3_aa: ASSEGINRFSYEQY

v_call: TRBV23-1
j_call: TRBJ2-1
cdr3_aa: ASRLGRCWNEQF

v_call: TRBV12-5
j_call: TRBJ2-1
cdr3_aa: ASGPGNEQF

v_call: TRBV30
j_call: TRBJ2-3
cdr3_aa: AWREGLAGADTQY

v_call: TRBV25-1
j_call: TRBJ2-7
cdr3_aa: ASSESALISYEQY

v_call: TRBV7-9
j_call: TRBJ1-2
cdr3_aa: ASSLPGSDGYT

v_call: TRBV7-9
j_call: TRBJ2-2
cdr3_aa: ASSPIGGELF

v_call: TRBV5-6
j_call: TRBJ2-7
cdr3_aa: VSSLGSGYEQY

v_call: TRBV7-9
j_call: TRBJ2-5
cdr3_aa: ASSFEGAQETQY

v_call: TRBV6-1
j_call: TRBJ1-2
cdr3_aa: ASSGPGQANYGYT

v_call: TRBV5-6
j_call: TRBJ2-2
cdr3_aa: ASSFGLAGVSGTGELF

v_call: TRBV28
j_call: TRBJ2-1
cdr3_aa: ASSPGTTHAYNEQF

v_call: TRBV6-5
j_call: TRBJ1-4
cdr3_aa: ASSYDSKKLF

v_call: TRBV5-1
j_call: TRBJ1-2
cdr3_aa: ASSLAYRGQGQEGYT

v_call: TRBV10-1
j_call: TRBJ2-7
cdr3_aa: ASTRRGRGGEQY

v_call: TRBV7-6
j_call: TRBJ1-5
cdr3_aa: ASSRDRGSNQPQH

v_call: TRBV11-2
j_call: TRBJ2-1
cdr3_aa: ASSLGGLAASGSYNEQF

v_call: TRBV19
j_call: TRBJ2-1
cdr3_aa: ASSIGQGSYNEQF

v_call: TRBV27
j_call: TRBJ1-4
cdr3_aa: ASSPGVRDRVETNEKLF

v_call: TRBV9
j_call: TRBJ1-2
cdr3_aa: ASSVQGGGYT

v_call: TRBV7-8
j_call: TRBJ2-1
cdr3_aa: ASSRTGGTYNEQF

v_call: TRBV29-1
j_call: TRBJ1-1
cdr3_aa: SVAWGTEAF